This T cell receptor beta chain was captured by sequencing in a study of T cell responses to AZD1222 COVID-19 vaccine. Study results and caveats: Donors were chiefly white British, with a greater number of females, and clonal diversity was perhaps underestimated. Epitopes outside B.1.351 and B.1.1.7 mutated regions reportedly drew nearly half of spike TCRs. Spike-specific TCR breadth and depth rose after two AZD1222 doses.

As regards this clone: The antigen remains unidentified.

Measured with immunoSEQ multiplex PCR; TCRdb has only the in-frame clones, and not every one. The sample carries around 52,000 clones, approximately 83% recorded once. This sequence originates from an adult in good health. The sequencing used peripheral blood, collected on day 0 of AZD1222 vaccination.

CDR3 residues: CASSQRTSGNPTDTQYF. DNA for the CDR3: TGTGCCAGCAGCCAAAGGACTAGCGGGAATCCCACAGATACGCAGTATTTT. The chain has TRBV4-2 and TRBJ2-3; 12 nucleotides align to TRBD2. This CDR3 contains 17 residues. The V gene's germline CDR1 is LGHNA and CDR2 YNFKEQ. V dropped 2 bases and J dropped 2; count of bases not matched to a gene: 5.